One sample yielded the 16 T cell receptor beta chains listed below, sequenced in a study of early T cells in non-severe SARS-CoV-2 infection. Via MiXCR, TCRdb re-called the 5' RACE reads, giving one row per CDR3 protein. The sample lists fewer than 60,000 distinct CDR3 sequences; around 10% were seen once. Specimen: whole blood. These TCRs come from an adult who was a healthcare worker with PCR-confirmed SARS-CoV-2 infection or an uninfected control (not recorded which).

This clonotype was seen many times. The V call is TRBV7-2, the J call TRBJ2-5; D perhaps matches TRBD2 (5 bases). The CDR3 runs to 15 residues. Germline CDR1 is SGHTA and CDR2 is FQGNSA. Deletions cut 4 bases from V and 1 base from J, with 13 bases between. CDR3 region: CASSSRPGSQETQYF. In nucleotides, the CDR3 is TGTGCCAGCAGCTCGAGGCCTGGGAGCCAAGAGACCCAGTACTTC. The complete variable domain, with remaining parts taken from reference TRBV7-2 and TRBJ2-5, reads GAGVSQSPSNKVTEKGKDVELRCDPISGHTALYWYRQSLGQGLEFLIYFQGNSAPDKSGLPSDRFSAERTGGSVSTLTIQRTQQEDSAVYLCASSSRPGSQETQYFGPGTRLLVL.

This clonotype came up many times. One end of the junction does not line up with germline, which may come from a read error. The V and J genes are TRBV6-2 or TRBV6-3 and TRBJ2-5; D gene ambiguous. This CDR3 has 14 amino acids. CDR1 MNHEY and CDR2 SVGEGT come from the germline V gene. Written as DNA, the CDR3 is TGCGCCAGCAGTCCCTCCTTTTACGGCGGGACCCAGTACTTC. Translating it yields CASSPSFYGGTQYF.

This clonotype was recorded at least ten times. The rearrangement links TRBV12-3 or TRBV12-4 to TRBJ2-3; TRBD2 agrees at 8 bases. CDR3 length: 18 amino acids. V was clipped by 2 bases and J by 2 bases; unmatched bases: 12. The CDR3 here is CASSLLSGRKGPTDTQYF. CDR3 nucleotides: TGTGCCAGCAGTTTACTGAGCGGGAGAAAGGGACCCACAGATACGCAGTATTTT.

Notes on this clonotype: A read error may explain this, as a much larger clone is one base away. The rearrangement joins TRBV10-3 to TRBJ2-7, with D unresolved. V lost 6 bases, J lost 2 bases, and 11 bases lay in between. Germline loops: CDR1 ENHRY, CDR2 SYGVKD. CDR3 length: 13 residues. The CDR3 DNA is TGTGCCATCAGCGCGAGGCGGACCTACGAGCAGTACTTC. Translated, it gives CAISARRTYEQYF.

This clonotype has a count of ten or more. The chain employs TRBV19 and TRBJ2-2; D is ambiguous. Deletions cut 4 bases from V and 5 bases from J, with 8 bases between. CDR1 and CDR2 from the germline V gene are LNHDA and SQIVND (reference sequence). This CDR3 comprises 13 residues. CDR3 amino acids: CASSRTLTGELFF. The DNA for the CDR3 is TGTGCCAGTAGTAGGACGCTGACCGGGGAGCTGTTTTTT.

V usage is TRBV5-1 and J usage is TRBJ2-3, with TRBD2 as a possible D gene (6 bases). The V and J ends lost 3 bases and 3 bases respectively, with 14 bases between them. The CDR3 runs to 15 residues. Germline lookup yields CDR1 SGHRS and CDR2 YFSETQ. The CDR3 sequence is CASSSFAGTTDTQYF. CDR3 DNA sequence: TGCGCCAGCAGCTCCTTCGCGGGGACGACAGATACGCAGTATTTT.

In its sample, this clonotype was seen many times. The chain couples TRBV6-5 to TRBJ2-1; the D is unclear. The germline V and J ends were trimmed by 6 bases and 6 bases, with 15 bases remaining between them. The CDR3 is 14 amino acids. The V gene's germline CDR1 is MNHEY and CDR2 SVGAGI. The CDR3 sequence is CASSPQIVTNEQFF. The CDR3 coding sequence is TGTGCCAGCAGCCCCCAAATCGTGACCAATGAGCAGTTCTTC.

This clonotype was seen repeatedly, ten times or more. The CDR3 is CASSPAVGGYSAHNNEQFF. CDR3 sequence (DNA): TGTGCCAGCAGCCCCGCGGTGGGAGGCTACTCCGCCCATAACAATGAGCAGTTCTTC. The rearrangement joins TRBV7-8 to TRBJ2-1, with D perhaps matching TRBD2 (6 bases). The V gene's germline CDR1 is SGHVS and CDR2 FQNEAQ. There are 19 residues in the CDR3. The ends were cut back, 5 bases at V and 5 bases at J, with 28 bases in the middle. Full variable domain (missing parts from reference TRBV7-8 and TRBJ2-1): GAGVSQSPRYKVAKRGQDVALRCDPISGHVSLFWYQQALGQGPEFLTYFQNEAQLDKSGLPSDRFFAERPEGSVSTLKIQRTQQEDSAVYLCASSPAVGGYSAHNNEQFFGPGTRLTVL.

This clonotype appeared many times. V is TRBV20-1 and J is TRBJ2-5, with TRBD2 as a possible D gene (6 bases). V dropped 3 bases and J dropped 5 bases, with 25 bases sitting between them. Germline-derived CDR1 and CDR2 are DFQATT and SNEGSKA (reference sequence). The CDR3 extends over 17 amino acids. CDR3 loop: CSASPPKLTSMGETQYF. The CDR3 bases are TGCAGTGCTAGCCCCCCAAAATTAACTAGCATGGGCGAGACCCAGTACTTC.

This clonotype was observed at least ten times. The CDR3 DNA reads as TGTGCCAGCAGCTTTCTCGCAGATACGCAGTATTTT. Its translation: CASSFLADTQYF. The chain recombines TRBV5-4 with TRBJ2-3; D is ambiguous. CDR1 and CDR2 (germline): SGHNT, YYREEE (reference sequence). The CDR3 has 12 amino acids. V was trimmed by 2 bases and J by 4 bases, leaving 5 bases between them. The whole variable domain, remainder taken from reference TRBV5-4 and TRBJ2-3, is ETGVTQSPTHLIKTRGQQVTLRCSSQSGHNTVSWYQQALGQGPQFIFQYYREEENGRGNFPPRFSGLQFPNYSSELNVNALELDDSALYLCASSFLADTQYFGPGTRLTVL.

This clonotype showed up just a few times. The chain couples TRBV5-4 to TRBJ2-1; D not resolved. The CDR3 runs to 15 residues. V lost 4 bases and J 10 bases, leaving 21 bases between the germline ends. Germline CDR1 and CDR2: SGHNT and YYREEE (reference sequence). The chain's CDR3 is CASSPRPDQASEQFF. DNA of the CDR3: TGTGCCAGCAGCCCTCGGCCCGACCAGGCCTCCGAGCAGTTCTTC. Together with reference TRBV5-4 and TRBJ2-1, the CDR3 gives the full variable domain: ETGVTQSPTHLIKTRGQQVTLRCSSQSGHNTVSWYQQALGQGPQFIFQYYREEENGRGNFPPRFSGLQFPNYSSELNVNALELDDSALYLCASSPRPDQASEQFFGPGTRLTVL.

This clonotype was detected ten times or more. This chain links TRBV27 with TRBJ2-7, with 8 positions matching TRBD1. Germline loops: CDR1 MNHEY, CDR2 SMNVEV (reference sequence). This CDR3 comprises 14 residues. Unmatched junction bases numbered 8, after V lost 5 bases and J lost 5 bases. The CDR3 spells CASSPRTGLDEQYF. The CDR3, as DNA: TGTGCCAGCAGTCCTCGGACAGGGCTGGACGAGCAGTACTTC.

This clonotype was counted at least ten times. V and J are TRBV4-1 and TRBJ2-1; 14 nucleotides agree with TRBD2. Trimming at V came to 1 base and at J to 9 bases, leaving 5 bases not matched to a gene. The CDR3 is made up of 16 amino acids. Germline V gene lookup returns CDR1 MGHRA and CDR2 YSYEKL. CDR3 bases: TGCGCCAGCAGCCAAGCGGGACTAGCGGGGGCAAGTGAGCAGTTCTTC. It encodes CASSQAGLAGASEQFF.

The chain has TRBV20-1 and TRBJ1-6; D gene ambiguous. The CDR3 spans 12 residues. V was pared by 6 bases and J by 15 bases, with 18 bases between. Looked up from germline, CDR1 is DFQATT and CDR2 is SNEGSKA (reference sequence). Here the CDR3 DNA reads TGCAGTGCCACCCTTGGCCAGCACGACCTCCACTTT. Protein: CSATLGQHDLHF.

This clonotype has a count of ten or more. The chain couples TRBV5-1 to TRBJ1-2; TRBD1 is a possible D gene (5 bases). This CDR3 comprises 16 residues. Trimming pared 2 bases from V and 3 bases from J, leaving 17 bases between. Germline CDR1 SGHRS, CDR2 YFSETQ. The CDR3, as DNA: TGCGCCAGCAGCTTCGGGACCACCAAAGCTGACTATGGCTACACCTTC. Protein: CASSFGTTKADYGYTF. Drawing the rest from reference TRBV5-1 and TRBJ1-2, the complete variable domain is KAGVTQTPRYLIKTRGQQVTLSCSPISGHRSVSWYQQTPGQGLQFLFEYFSETQRNKGNFPGRFSGRQFSNSRSEMNVSTLELGDSALYLCASSFGTTKADYGYTFGSGTRLTVV.

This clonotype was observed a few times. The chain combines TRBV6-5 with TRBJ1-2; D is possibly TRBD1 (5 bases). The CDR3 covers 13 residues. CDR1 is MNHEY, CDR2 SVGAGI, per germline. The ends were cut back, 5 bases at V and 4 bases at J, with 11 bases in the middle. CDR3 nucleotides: TGTGCCAGCAGTCCGACAGTTACCTATGGCTACACCTTC. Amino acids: CASSPTVTYGYTF.